This TCR beta chain was recovered during a study of T cell changes during pregnancy in multiple sclerosis. V dropped 6 bases and J dropped 4 bases, with 10 bases sitting between them. CDR1 and CDR2 from the germline V gene are MNHEY and SVGAGI. This CDR3 comprises 12 residues. Repertoires were generated with immunoSEQ multiplex PCR, while TCRdb's copy carries only in-frame clones and drops some. The sample contains about 49,000 clones, almost 95% of which appear only once. The rearrangement links TRBV6-5 to TRBJ2-7, with D possibly being TRBD1 (5 bases). This sequence was found in a female donor in good health, enrolled as a control in a pregnancy study. Sequenced here: CD4+ T cells from peripheral blood mononuclear cells, sampled in the second trimester of pregnancy. CDR3 sequence: CASRTTGYEQYF. The CDR3 DNA is TGTGCCAGCAGGACCACAGGTTACGAGCAGTACTTC.